This T cell receptor (beta chain) was documented in a study of blood T cell repertoires in COVID-19. In the study overall: Material from acute and convalescent COVID-19 was sourced from the United States, Italy and Spain.

The CDR3 contains 16 residues. The V end was cut by 2 bases, the J end by 0 bases, with 11 bases between. The germline V gene encodes CDR1 KGHSH and CDR2 LQKENI. TCRdb's copy holds only in-frame clones and misses some; the assay was immunoSEQ multiplex PCR. The repertoire holds approximately 120,000 clones, with 86% as singletons. The source material was peripheral blood. This sequence was found in a human donor in a cohort sampled during active COVID-19. The rearrangement uses TRBV18 and TRBJ2-1; unclear D gene. For the CDR3, the DNA is TGTGCCAGCTCACCATCACTCTTAAACTCCTACAATGAGCAGTTCTTC. The encoded protein is CASSPSLLNSYNEQFF.